The 10 T cell receptor beta chains listed next were all sequenced from one sample in a study of blood T cells in healthy people across ages. Sample-barcoded 5' priming and a J-beta primer mix drove a second PCR of 7 to 11 cycles. TCRdb reanalysed the 5' RACE reads using MiXCR and keeps one entry per CDR3 protein. The sample lists about 640,000 distinct CDR3 sequences; about 43% were seen once. What was sequenced was blood. The receptors shown here come from a man older than 75 in good health.

This clonotype was seen a few times. The V and J genes are TRBV20-1 and TRBJ2-4; 7 bases are shared with TRBD2. Germline V lookup: CDR1 DFQATT, CDR2 SNEGSKA (reference sequence). This CDR3 is built from 15 residues. V lost 4 bases and J lost 9; bases outside the gene matches: 15. The CDR3, as DNA: TGCAGTGCTATCCAGGTGGGAGGGCCAGAGGGCATTCAGTACTTC. This codes for CSAIQVGGPEGIQYF.

The V gene is TRBV7-9, the J gene TRBJ1-1; D unclear. The CDR3 is made up of 14 amino acids. Trimming took 7 bases from V and 1 from J, leaving 13 bases between them. The germline V gene encodes CDR1 SEHNR and CDR2 FQNEAQ (reference sequence). CDR3 nucleotide sequence: TGTGCCAGCACCCGGGCGGGCGAGAACACTGAAGCTTTCTTT. Its translation: CASTRAGENTEAFF.

The V call is TRBV5-1, the J call TRBJ1-4, with a tentative D call TRBD1 (5 bases). V was trimmed by 1 base and J by 0 bases, leaving 10 bases between them. This CDR3 comprises 16 residues. Germline values: CDR1 SGHRS, CDR2 YFSETQ. CDR3 DNA sequence: TGCGCCAGCAGCTTGAAGGGAGGGGCAACTAATGAAAAACTGTTTTTT. This codes for CASSLKGGATNEKLFF.

The chain links TRBV7-8 to TRBJ2-1, with 10 bases that match TRBD1. TRBJ2-7 explains the end of the DNA better; the J call may be wrong. Germline CDR1 reads SGHVS; CDR2 reads FQNEAQ. This CDR3 comprises 16 residues. CDR3 DNA: TGTGCCAGCAGCCCGGGACAGGGGATAGGGTTGAATGAGCAGTACTTC. Protein sequence: CASSPGQGIGLNEQYF.

This rearrangement joins TRBV6-2 or TRBV6-3 to TRBJ1-6; maybe TRBD1 (5 bases). Looked up from germline, CDR1 is MNHEY and CDR2 is SVGEGT. Trimming cost V 7 bases and J 7 bases, with 17 bases left between them. The CDR3 loop spans 15 amino acids. The CDR3, as DNA: TGTGCCAGCACCTCTCCGGCAGGGAAAAATTCACCCCTCCACTTT. It specifies CASTSPAGKNSPLHF.

The CDR3 sequence: CASRTGQEATNEKLFF. DNA of the CDR3: TGTGCCAGCAGAACGGGACAGGAGGCAACTAATGAAAAACTGTTTTTT. The V and J genes are TRBV6-2 or TRBV6-3 and TRBJ1-4, with TRBD1 identical over 8 bases. J lost 0 bases, V lost 6 bases, and 6 bases had no gene match. The CDR3 is 16 amino acids. CDR1 is MNHEY and CDR2 is SVGEGT in the germline V gene.

The chain joins TRBV20-1 to TRBJ2-7; the match to TRBD1 covers 11 bases. Germline V gene data show CDR1 as DFQATT and CDR2 as SNEGSKA (reference sequence). The CDR3 runs 14 residues. V lost 1 base and J lost 3; bases outside the gene matches: 2. CDR3 coding DNA: TGCAGTGCTAGAGGGGACAGGGGGTACTACGAGCAGTACTTC. It yields the protein CSARGDRGYYEQYF.

The V gene is TRBV19, the J gene TRBJ2-3, with D unresolved. V was cut by 1 base and J by 2 bases, with 4 bases left in between. Germline lookup yields CDR1 LNHDA and CDR2 SQIVND (reference sequence). The CDR3 runs 13 residues. The CDR3 is CASSIGITDTQYF. The CDR3 DNA reads TGTGCCAGTAGTATAGGGATCACAGATACGCAGTATTTT. The full variable domain, completed using reference TRBV19 and TRBJ2-3, is DGGITQSPKYLFRKEGQNVTLSCEQNLNHDAMYWYRQDPGQGLRLIYYSQIVNDFQKGDIAEGYSVSREKKESFPLTVTSAQKNPTAFYLCASSIGITDTQYFGPGTRLTVL.

This clonotype was seen at least ten times. The CDR3, as DNA: TGCAGTGCTAGAGGGGGCAGCGGGGGGCTCAAAGAGACCCAGTACTTC. It yields the protein CSARGGSGGLKETQYF. V is TRBV20-1 and J is TRBJ2-5; the match to TRBD2 covers 9 bases. The CDR3 spans 16 residues. V shed 1 base, J shed 3 bases, and the junction held 9 bases outside the gene matches. Germline lookup yields CDR1 DFQATT and CDR2 SNEGSKA (reference sequence).

CDR3 coding DNA: TGTGCCAGCAGCAAGGGACAGTTTAATGAGCAGTTCTTC. Translating it yields CASSKGQFNEQFF. The rearrangement joins TRBV5-6 to TRBJ2-1, with TRBD1 matching 7 bases. This CDR3 region has 13 residues. The J segment lost 7 bases and the V segment lost 4 bases, leaving 5 bases of the junction unmatched. Germline V CDR1 and CDR2: SGHDT, YYEEEE.